These T cell receptor beta chains were read from a single sample in a study of CD8 T cells in ankylosing spondylitis. TCRdb reprocessed the 5' RACE reads via MiXCR and lists one record per CDR3 protein. Of 350,000 to 450,000 distinct CDR3 sequences listed, more than 25% are singletons. Sequenced input: blood, either unsorted or a sorted T cell fraction (not recorded which). These receptors were taken from a male donor with ankylosing spondylitis. The CDR3 runs from the conserved cysteine through the conserved F or W. D genes are given only for firm matches. Some rows have no size entry. The others give once, few or many, or a class for an expanded clone.

clone size: few
D gene: .
V gene: TRBV10-1
J gene: TRBJ2-2
CDR3 protein: CASSTPSGMNTGELFF
CDR3 DNA: TGCGCCAGCAGTACCCCCAGCGGCATGAACACCGGGGAGCTGTTTTTT

clone size: few
D gene: TRBD1
V gene: TRBV5-1
J gene: TRBJ2-6
CDR3 protein: CASSLGQGPNSGANVLTF
CDR3 DNA: TGCGCCAGCAGCTTGGGACAGGGACCAAACTCTGGGGCCAACGTCCTGACTTTC

clone size: .
D gene: TRBD1
V gene: TRBV12-3/TRBV12-4
J gene: TRBJ1-4
CDR3 protein: CASREPGQRKLFF
CDR3 DNA: TGTGCCAGCAGAGAACCGGGACAGCGTAAACTGTTTTTT

clone size: many
D gene: TRBD1
V gene: TRBV29-1
J gene: TRBJ2-5
CDR3 protein: CSAGTGGLETQYF
CDR3 DNA: TGCAGCGCTGGGACAGGGGGCCTAGAGACCCAGTACTTC

clone size: .
D gene: TRBD1
V gene: TRBV12-3/TRBV12-4
J gene: TRBJ1-4
CDR3 protein: CTSSSLGQGAEKLFF
CDR3 DNA: TGTACCAGCAGCTCACTCGGACAGGGGGCTGAAAAACTGTTTTTT

clone size: few
D gene: .
V gene: TRBV12-3/TRBV12-4
J gene: TRBJ2-3
CDR3 protein: CASSLRTGGTDTQYF
CDR3 DNA: TGTGCCAGCAGTTTAAGGACGGGGGGCACAGATACGCAGTATTTT

clone size: .
D gene: .
V gene: TRBV15
J gene: TRBJ1-6
CDR3 protein: CATSRERVGNSPLHF
CDR3 DNA: TGTGCCACCAGCAGAGAAAGGGTGGGGAATTCACCCCTCCACTTT

clone size: many
D gene: .
V gene: TRBV7-2
J gene: TRBJ1-1
CDR3 protein: CASSSDSRRTEAFF
CDR3 DNA: TGTGCCAGCAGCTCGGACAGCCGACGCACTGAAGCTTTCTTT

clone size: few
D gene: .
V gene: TRBV11-2
J gene: TRBJ2-1
CDR3 protein: CASIRNRGRSSYNEQFF
CDR3 DNA: TGTGCCAGCATCCGTAACCGGGGGCGGTCGTCTTACAATGAGCAGTTCTTC

clone size: .
D gene: .
V gene: TRBV18
J gene: TRBJ2-1
CDR3 protein: CASSPGVVQFF
CDR3 DNA: TGTGCCAGCTCACCAGGAGTGGTGCAGTTCTTC

clone size: few
D gene: TRBD1
V gene: TRBV5-1
J gene: TRBJ1-2
CDR3 protein: CASSFGTALYGYTF
CDR3 DNA: TGCGCCAGCAGCTTTGGGACAGCCCTCTATGGCTACACCTTC

clone size: .
D gene: TRBD1
V gene: TRBV12-3/TRBV12-4
J gene: TRBJ2-5
CDR3 protein: CASRDRNEETQYF
CDR3 DNA: TGTGCCAGCAGGGACAGGAACGAAGAGACCCAGTACTTC

clone size: .
D gene: TRBD2
V gene: TRBV6-1
J gene: TRBJ2-1
CDR3 protein: CASSEGGRYNEQFF
CDR3 DNA: TGTGCCAGCAGTGAGGGAGGGAGGTACAATGAGCAGTTCTTC

clone size: .
D gene: .
V gene: TRBV27
J gene: TRBJ1-5
CDR3 protein: CASSSGRQPQHF
CDR3 DNA: TGTGCCAGCAGTTCGGGACGCCAGCCCCAGCATTTT

clone size: .
D gene: TRBD2
V gene: TRBV5-1
J gene: TRBJ2-2
CDR3 protein: CATTLAGGPNTGELFF
CDR3 DNA: TGCGCCACCACACTAGCGGGAGGGCCGAACACCGGGGAGCTGTTTTTT

clone size: .
D gene: TRBD2
V gene: TRBV7-2
J gene: TRBJ2-2
CDR3 protein: CASSRGGPNTGELFF
CDR3 DNA: TGTGCCAGCAGCCGGGGGGGACCGAACACCGGGGAGCTGTTTTTT

clone size: many
D gene: TRBD2
V gene: TRBV4-2
J gene: TRBJ2-1
CDR3 protein: CASSQEVSGLAGVLGNEQFF
CDR3 DNA: TGTGCCAGCAGCCAAGAAGTTTCAGGATTAGCGGGAGTATTAGGGAATGAGCAGTTCTTC

clone size: .
D gene: .
V gene: TRBV19
J gene: TRBJ2-1
CDR3 protein: CASKPGGRVNEQFF
CDR3 DNA: TGTGCCAGTAAGCCCGGGGGCAGGGTAAATGAGCAGTTCTTC

clone size: few
D gene: .
V gene: TRBV11-3
J gene: TRBJ2-5
CDR3 protein: CASTPSVSGWQETQYF
CDR3 DNA: TGTGCCAGCACCCCCTCGGTGAGCGGCTGGCAAGAGACCCAGTACTTC

clone size: few
D gene: TRBD2
V gene: TRBV15
J gene: TRBJ2-3
CDR3 protein: CATERSPRASGRATDTQYF
CDR3 DNA: TGTGCCACCGAACGATCCCCGAGGGCTAGCGGGAGGGCCACAGATACGCAGTATTTT

clone size: few
D gene: .
V gene: TRBV12-3/TRBV12-4
J gene: TRBJ2-3
CDR3 protein: CASSSLRLADTQYF
CDR3 DNA: TGTGCCAGCAGTTCGCTCCGACTAGCAGATACGCAGTATTTT

clone size: few
D gene: .
V gene: TRBV3-1
J gene: TRBJ1-2
CDR3 protein: CASSPGTNYGYTF
CDR3 DNA: TGTGCCAGCAGCCCAGGCACTAACTATGGCTACACCTTC

clone size: .
D gene: .
V gene: TRBV2
J gene: TRBJ1-6
CDR3 protein: CASLYNSPLHF
CDR3 DNA: TGTGCCAGCCTCTATAATTCACCCCTCCACTTT

clone size: many
D gene: .
V gene: TRBV12-3/TRBV12-4
J gene: TRBJ2-1
CDR3 protein: CASSPDSSSYNEQFF
CDR3 DNA: TGTGCCAGCAGTCCGGACTCGAGCTCCTACAATGAGCAGTTCTTC

clone size: .
D gene: TRBD2
V gene: TRBV11-2
J gene: TRBJ2-1
CDR3 protein: CASSKYGTSSYNEQFF
CDR3 DNA: TGTGCCAGCAGCAAGTACGGGACTAGCTCCTACAATGAGCAGTTCTTC

clone size: few
D gene: .
V gene: TRBV5-1
J gene: TRBJ1-1
CDR3 protein: CASSFTADTEAFF
CDR3 DNA: TGTGCCAGCAGTTTTACAGCGGACACTGAAGCTTTCTTT

clone size: few
D gene: .
V gene: TRBV6-1
J gene: TRBJ1-2
CDR3 protein: CASSEALGIGGYTF
CDR3 DNA: TGTGCCAGCAGTGAAGCGCTAGGGATAGGTGGCTACACCTTC

clone size: .
D gene: TRBD2
V gene: TRBV5-1
J gene: TRBJ2-1
CDR3 protein: CASSLAGREVGEQFF
CDR3 DNA: TGCGCCAGCAGCTTGGCCGGGCGGGAGGTCGGTGAGCAGTTCTTC

clone size: few
D gene: .
V gene: TRBV5-1
J gene: TRBJ1-1
CDR3 protein: CASSPVQGNTEAFF
CDR3 DNA: TGCGCCAGCAGCCCCGTACAGGGGAACACTGAAGCTTTCTTT

clone size: once
D gene: .
V gene: TRBV11-3
J gene: TRBJ2-1
CDR3 protein: CASRSRATYNEQFF
CDR3 DNA: TGTGCCAGCAGGTCACGAGCGACCTACAATGAGCAGTTCTTC

clone size: few
D gene: .
V gene: TRBV5-1
J gene: TRBJ2-3
CDR3 protein: CASSAGRSLSLGDTQYF
CDR3 DNA: TGCGCCAGCAGCGCCGGGAGATCCCTCTCCCTAGGAGATACGCAGTATTTT

clone size: .
D gene: TRBD1
V gene: TRBV5-1
J gene: TRBJ1-5
CDR3 protein: CASSATGGDQPQHF
CDR3 DNA: TGCGCCAGCAGCGCCACAGGGGGAGATCAGCCCCAGCATTTT

clone size: once
D gene: .
V gene: TRBV6-2/TRBV6-3
J gene: TRBJ2-5
CDR3 protein: CASSIGIPETQYF
CDR3 DNA: TGTGCCAGCAGTATCGGAATTCCGGAGACCCAGTACTTC

clone size: .
D gene: TRBD1
V gene: TRBV20-1
J gene: TRBJ1-1
CDR3 protein: CSAPGTGATVNTEAFF
CDR3 DNA: TGCAGTGCTCCCGGGACAGGGGCGACGGTGAACACTGAAGCTTTCTTT

clone size: many
D gene: TRBD2
V gene: TRBV4-1
J gene: TRBJ2-3
CDR3 protein: CASSQDGLAGTDTQYF
CDR3 DNA: TGCGCCAGCAGCCAAGATGGACTAGCGGGCACAGATACGCAGTATTTT

clone size: .
D gene: TRBD1
V gene: TRBV11-2
J gene: TRBJ1-1
CDR3 protein: CASSSNRGRFLTFF
CDR3 DNA: TGTGCCAGCAGCTCAAACAGGGGGCGATTTCTAACTTTCTTT

clone size: few
D gene: .
V gene: TRBV5-1
J gene: TRBJ2-3
CDR3 protein: CASTTTRTDTQYF
CDR3 DNA: TGCGCCAGCACCACTACGCGCACAGATACGCAGTATTTT

clone size: .
D gene: TRBD2
V gene: TRBV20-1
J gene: TRBJ2-1
CDR3 protein: CSARTSGHYNEQFF
CDR3 DNA: TGCAGTGCTAGGACTAGCGGGCACTACAATGAGCAGTTCTTC

clone size: few
D gene: TRBD2
V gene: TRBV5-1
J gene: TRBJ2-1
CDR3 protein: CASTSGTSGGYNEQFF
CDR3 DNA: TGCGCCAGCACCAGCGGGACTAGCGGAGGTTACAATGAGCAGTTCTTC

clone size: .
D gene: .
V gene: TRBV12-3/TRBV12-4
J gene: TRBJ2-2
CDR3 protein: CASSLRSNTGELFF
CDR3 DNA: TGTGCCAGCAGTTTACGGTCGAACACCGGGGAGCTGTTTTTT

clone size: few
D gene: TRBD2
V gene: TRBV24-1
J gene: TRBJ2-3
CDR3 protein: CATSDLNLAGGSDTQYF
CDR3 DNA: TGTGCCACCAGTGATTTGAACCTAGCGGGAGGATCAGATACGCAGTATTTT

clone size: .
D gene: .
V gene: TRBV5-5
J gene: TRBJ1-6
CDR3 protein: CASSLSPPADNSPLHF
CDR3 DNA: TGTGCCAGCAGCTTGTCTCCCCCTGCGGATAATTCACCCCTCCACTTT

clone size: few
D gene: TRBD1
V gene: TRBV27
J gene: TRBJ1-1
CDR3 protein: CASSPYGQGQNTEAFF
CDR3 DNA: TGTGCCAGCAGTCCCTATGGACAGGGGCAGAACACTGAAGCTTTCTTT

clone size: .
D gene: .
V gene: TRBV3-1
J gene: TRBJ1-5
CDR3 protein: CASSLSAGVQPQHF
CDR3 DNA: TGTGCCAGCAGCCTATCCGCTGGTGTCCAGCCCCAGCATTTT

clone size: .
D gene: .
V gene: TRBV24-1
J gene: TRBJ2-3
CDR3 protein: CATSVPGKGTDTQYF
CDR3 DNA: TGTGCCACCAGTGTCCCCGGCAAGGGCACAGATACGCAGTATTTT

clone size: few
D gene: .
V gene: TRBV5-1
J gene: TRBJ2-3
CDR3 protein: CASSLDSWDTQYF
CDR3 DNA: TGCGCCAGCAGCCTCGATAGCTGGGATACGCAGTATTTT

clone size: .
D gene: TRBD1
V gene: TRBV5-1
J gene: TRBJ1-4
CDR3 protein: CASSLEAGGGKLFF
CDR3 DNA: TGCGCCAGCAGCTTGGAAGCAGGGGGTGGAAAACTGTTTTTT

clone size: many
D gene: TRBD2
V gene: TRBV5-1
J gene: TRBJ2-3
CDR3 protein: CASSLGTSGTDTQYF
CDR3 DNA: TGCGCCAGCAGCTTGGGGACTAGCGGCACAGATACGCAGTATTTT

clone size: few
D gene: TRBD2
V gene: TRBV11-1
J gene: TRBJ2-3
CDR3 protein: CASSLGATAGGPLPVGDTQYF
CDR3 DNA: TGTGCCAGCAGCCTGGGGGCCACAGCGGGAGGGCCCTTACCGGTTGGAGATACGCAGTATTTT

clone size: few
D gene: .
V gene: TRBV3-1
J gene: TRBJ2-3
CDR3 protein: CASSQDTSTDTQYF
CDR3 DNA: TGTGCCAGCAGTCAAGACACCTCCACAGATACGCAGTATTTT

clone size: few
D gene: .
V gene: TRBV12-3/TRBV12-4
J gene: TRBJ2-3
CDR3 protein: CASSPTFSVGQYF
CDR3 DNA: TGTGCCAGCAGCCCGACATTTTCAGTTGGGCAGTATTTT

clone size: .
D gene: .
V gene: TRBV6-4
J gene: TRBJ2-1
CDR3 protein: CASSVGTYNEQFF
CDR3 DNA: TGTGCCAGCAGTGTAGGGACCTACAATGAGCAGTTCTTC

clone size: .
D gene: TRBD2
V gene: TRBV7-2
J gene: TRBJ2-2
CDR3 protein: CASSLFAGGTGELFF
CDR3 DNA: TGTGCCAGCAGCTTGTTTGCGGGAGGCACCGGGGAGCTGTTTTTT

clone size: few
D gene: TRBD1
V gene: TRBV20-1
J gene: TRBJ1-1
CDR3 protein: CSAPGQGGDTEAFF
CDR3 DNA: TGCAGTGCCCCGGGACAGGGAGGGGACACTGAAGCTTTCTTT

clone size: once
D gene: TRBD2
V gene: TRBV6-1
J gene: TRBJ2-3
CDR3 protein: CASRGGLAIGTDTQYF
CDR3 DNA: TGTGCCAGCAGAGGGGGACTAGCGATCGGCACAGATACGCAGTATTTT

clone size: .
D gene: TRBD2
V gene: TRBV24-1
J gene: TRBJ2-1
CDR3 protein: CATSGLTSGRANEQFF
CDR3 DNA: TGTGCCACCAGTGGGCTGACTAGCGGGAGGGCCAATGAGCAGTTCTTC

clone size: .
D gene: .
V gene: TRBV12-3/TRBV12-4
J gene: TRBJ2-5
CDR3 protein: CASSHNRIQETQYF
CDR3 DNA: TGTGCCAGCAGCCATAACAGGATCCAAGAGACCCAGTACTTC

clone size: .
D gene: TRBD1
V gene: TRBV23-1
J gene: TRBJ2-7
CDR3 protein: CASSQGTASYEQYF
CDR3 DNA: TGCGCCAGCAGTCAAGGGACAGCATCCTACGAGCAGTACTTC

clone size: few
D gene: TRBD1
V gene: TRBV20-1
J gene: TRBJ2-1
CDR3 protein: CSASGQGFATGDEQFF
CDR3 DNA: TGCAGTGCTAGCGGCCAGGGATTCGCCACAGGGGATGAGCAGTTCTTC